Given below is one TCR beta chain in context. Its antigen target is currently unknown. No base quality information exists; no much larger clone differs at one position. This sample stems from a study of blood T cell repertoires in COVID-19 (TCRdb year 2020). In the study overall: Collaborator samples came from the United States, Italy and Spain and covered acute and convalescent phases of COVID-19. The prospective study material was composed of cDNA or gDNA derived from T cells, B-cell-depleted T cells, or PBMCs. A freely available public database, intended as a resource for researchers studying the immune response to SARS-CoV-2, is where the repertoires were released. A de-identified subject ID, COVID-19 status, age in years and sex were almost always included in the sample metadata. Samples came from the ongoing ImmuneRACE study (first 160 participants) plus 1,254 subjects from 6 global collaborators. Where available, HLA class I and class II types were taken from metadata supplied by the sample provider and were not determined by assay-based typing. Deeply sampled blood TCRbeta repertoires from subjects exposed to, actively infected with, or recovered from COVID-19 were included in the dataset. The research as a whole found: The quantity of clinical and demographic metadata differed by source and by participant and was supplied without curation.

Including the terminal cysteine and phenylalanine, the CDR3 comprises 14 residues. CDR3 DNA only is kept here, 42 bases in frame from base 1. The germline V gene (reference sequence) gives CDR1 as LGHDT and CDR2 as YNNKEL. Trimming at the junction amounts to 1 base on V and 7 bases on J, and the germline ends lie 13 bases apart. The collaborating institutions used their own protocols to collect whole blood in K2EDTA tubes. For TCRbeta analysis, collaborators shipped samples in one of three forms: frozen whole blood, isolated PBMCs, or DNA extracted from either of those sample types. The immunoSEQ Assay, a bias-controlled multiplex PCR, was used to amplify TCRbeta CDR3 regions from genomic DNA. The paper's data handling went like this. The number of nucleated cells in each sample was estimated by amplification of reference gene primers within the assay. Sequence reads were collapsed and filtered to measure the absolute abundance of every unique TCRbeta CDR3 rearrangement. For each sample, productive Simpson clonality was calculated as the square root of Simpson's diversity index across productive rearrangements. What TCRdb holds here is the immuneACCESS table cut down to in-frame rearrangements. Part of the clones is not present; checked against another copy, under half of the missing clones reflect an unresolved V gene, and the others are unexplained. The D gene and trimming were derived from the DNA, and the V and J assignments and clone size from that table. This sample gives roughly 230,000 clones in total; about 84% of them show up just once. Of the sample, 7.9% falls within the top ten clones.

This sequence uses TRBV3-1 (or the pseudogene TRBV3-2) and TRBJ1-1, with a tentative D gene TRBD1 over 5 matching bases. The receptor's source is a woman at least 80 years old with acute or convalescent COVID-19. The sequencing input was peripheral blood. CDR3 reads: CASSQGETGVEAFF. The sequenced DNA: TGTGCCAGCAGCCAAGGCGAAACAGGCGTTGAAGCTTTCTTT.